This record covers a single TCR beta chain. The antigen remains unidentified. The data were obtained in a study of cytomegalovirus exposure and HLA in healthy donors. Findings and limits, study-wide: Common viral pathogens seemed, in a later analysis, to connect with several of the most significant clusters.

CDR3 size: 13 residues. From germline, CDR1 is MDHEN and CDR2 SYDVKM. V lost 8 bases, J lost 6 bases, and 16 bases lay in between. This PCR relied on a set of 60 Vbeta primers and 13 Jbeta primers. The table came from immunoSEQ multiplex PCR; TCRdb's copy has only in-frame clones and leaves some out. The listing contains approximately 120,000 clones. This TCR derives from a middle-aged man in good health and CMV-seronegative. The sample consisted of PBMCs. The rearrangement uses TRBV28 and TRBJ1-2; D gene uncertain. The CDR3 spells CASYTRLVDGYTF. DNA for the CDR3: TGTGCCAGCTACACCCGCTTGGTGGATGGCTACACCTTC.